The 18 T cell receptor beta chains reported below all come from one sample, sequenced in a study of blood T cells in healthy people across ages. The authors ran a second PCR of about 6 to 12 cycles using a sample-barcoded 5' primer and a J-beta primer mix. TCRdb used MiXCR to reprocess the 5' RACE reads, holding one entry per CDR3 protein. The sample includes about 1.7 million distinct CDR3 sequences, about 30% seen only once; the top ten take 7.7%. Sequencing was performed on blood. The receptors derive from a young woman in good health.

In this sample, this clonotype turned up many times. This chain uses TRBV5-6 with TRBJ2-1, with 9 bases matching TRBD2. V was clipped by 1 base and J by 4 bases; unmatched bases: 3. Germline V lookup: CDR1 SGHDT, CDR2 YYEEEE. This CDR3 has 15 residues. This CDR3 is CASSLQRGVYNEQFF. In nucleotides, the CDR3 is TGTGCCAGCAGCTTGCAGCGGGGGGTATACAATGAGCAGTTCTTC.

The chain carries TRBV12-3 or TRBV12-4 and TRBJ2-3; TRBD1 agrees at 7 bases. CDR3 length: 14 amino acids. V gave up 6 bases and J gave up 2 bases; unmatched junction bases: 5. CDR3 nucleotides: TGTGCCAGCAGGCTCAGGGGGTTCACAGATACGCAGTATTTT. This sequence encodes CASRLRGFTDTQYF.

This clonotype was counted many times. The CDR3 nucleotides are TGTGCCAGCAGGTTGACAGGGGGCAATGAGCAGTTCTTC. It codes for CASRLTGGNEQFF. The rearrangement joins TRBV12-3 or TRBV12-4 to TRBJ2-1, with TRBD1 identical over 9 bases. V shed 6 bases and J 6 bases; nucleotides not matched to a gene: 3. This CDR3 spans 13 amino acids.

CDR3 region: CASGSQPTDTQYF. The CDR3, as DNA: TGTGCTAGTGGTTCCCAGCCCACAGATACGCAGTATTTT. The chain has TRBV12-5 and TRBJ2-3; D gene ambiguous. Germline CDR1 is LGHNT and CDR2 is FRNRAP. V dropped 4 bases and J dropped 2 bases, with 7 bases sitting between them. This CDR3 is 13 amino acids long. Complete variable domain (other parts from reference TRBV12-5 and TRBJ2-3): DARVTQTPRHKVTEMGQEVTMRCQPILGHNTVFWYRQTMMQGLELLAYFRNRAPLDDSGMPKDRFSAEMPDATLATLKIQPSEPRDSAVYFCASGSQPTDTQYFGPGTRLTVL.

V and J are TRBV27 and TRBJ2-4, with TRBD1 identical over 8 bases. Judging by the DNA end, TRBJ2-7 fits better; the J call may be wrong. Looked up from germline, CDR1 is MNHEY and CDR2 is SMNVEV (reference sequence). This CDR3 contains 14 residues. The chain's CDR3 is CASSFGTGEYEQYF. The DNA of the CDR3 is TGTGCCAGCAGTTTTGGGACAGGTGAATACGAGCAGTACTTC.

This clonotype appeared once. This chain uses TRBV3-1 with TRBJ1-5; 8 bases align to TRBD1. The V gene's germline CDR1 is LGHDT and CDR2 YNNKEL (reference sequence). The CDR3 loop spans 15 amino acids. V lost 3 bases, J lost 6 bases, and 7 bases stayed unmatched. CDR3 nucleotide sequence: TGTGCCAGCAGCCATGGCAGGGGGCAAGGTCAGCCCCAGCATTTT. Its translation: CASSHGRGQGQPQHF.

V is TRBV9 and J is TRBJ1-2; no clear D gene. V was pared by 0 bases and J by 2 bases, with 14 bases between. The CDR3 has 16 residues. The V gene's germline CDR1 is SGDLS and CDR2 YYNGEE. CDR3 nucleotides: TGTGCCAGCAGCGTAGAGGTTGCAGGAGCAAACTATGGCTACACCTTC. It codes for CASSVEVAGANYGYTF.

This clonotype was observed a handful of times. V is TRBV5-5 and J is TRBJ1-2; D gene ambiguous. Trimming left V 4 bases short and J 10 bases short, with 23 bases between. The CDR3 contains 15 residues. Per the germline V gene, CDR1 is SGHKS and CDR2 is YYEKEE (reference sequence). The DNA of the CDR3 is TGTGCCAGCAGCGCGGACGGCCTAACCCTTATGGACTACACCTTC. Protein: CASSADGLTLMDYTF.

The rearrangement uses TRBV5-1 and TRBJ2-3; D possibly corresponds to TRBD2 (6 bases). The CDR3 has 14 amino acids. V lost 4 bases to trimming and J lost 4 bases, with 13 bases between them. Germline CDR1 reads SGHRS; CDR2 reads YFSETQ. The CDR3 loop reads CASSPRRDSDTQYF. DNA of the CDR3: TGCGCCAGCAGCCCTCGGAGGGACTCAGATACGCAGTATTTT.

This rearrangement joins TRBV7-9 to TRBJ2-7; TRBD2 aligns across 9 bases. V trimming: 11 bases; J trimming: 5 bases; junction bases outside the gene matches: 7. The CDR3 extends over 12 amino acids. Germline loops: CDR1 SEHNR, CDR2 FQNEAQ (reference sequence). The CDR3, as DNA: TGTGCCGGGGGGTTAGCGGGAGACGAGCAGTACTTC. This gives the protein CAGGLAGDEQYF. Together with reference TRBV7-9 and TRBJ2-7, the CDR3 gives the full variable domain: DTGVSQNPRHKITKRGQNVTFRCDPISEHNRLYWYRQTLGQGPEFLTYFQNEAQLEKSRLLSDRFSAERPKGSFSTLEIQRTEQGDSAMYLCAGGLAGDEQYFGPGTRLTVT.

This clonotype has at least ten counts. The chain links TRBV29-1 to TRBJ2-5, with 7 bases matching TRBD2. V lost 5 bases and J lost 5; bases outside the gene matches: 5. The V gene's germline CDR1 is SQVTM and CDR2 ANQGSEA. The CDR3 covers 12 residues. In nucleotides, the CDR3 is TGCAGCGTTCGAGGACTAGTCGAGACCCAGTACTTC. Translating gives CSVRGLVETQYF. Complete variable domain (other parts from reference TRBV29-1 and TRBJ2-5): SAVISQKPSRDICQRGTSLTIQCQVDSQVTMMFWYRQQPGQSLTLIATANQGSEATYESGFVIDKFPISRPNLTFSTLTVSNMSPEDSSIYLCSVRGLVETQYFGPGTRLLVL.

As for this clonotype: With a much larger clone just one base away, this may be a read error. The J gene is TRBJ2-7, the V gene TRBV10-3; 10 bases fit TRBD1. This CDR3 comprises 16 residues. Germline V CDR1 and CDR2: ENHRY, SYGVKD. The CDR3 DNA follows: TGTGCCATCAGTGGACAGGGGGCCATCCAATCATACGGGCAGTACTTC. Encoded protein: CAISGQGAIQSYGQYF.

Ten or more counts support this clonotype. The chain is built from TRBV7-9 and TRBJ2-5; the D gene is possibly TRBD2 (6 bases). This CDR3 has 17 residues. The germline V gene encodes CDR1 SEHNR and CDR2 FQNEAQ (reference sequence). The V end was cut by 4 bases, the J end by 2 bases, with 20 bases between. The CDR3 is CASSSPSGAEGQETQYF. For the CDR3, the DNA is TGTGCCAGCAGCTCTCCGTCCGGGGCGGAGGGACAAGAGACCCAGTACTTC.

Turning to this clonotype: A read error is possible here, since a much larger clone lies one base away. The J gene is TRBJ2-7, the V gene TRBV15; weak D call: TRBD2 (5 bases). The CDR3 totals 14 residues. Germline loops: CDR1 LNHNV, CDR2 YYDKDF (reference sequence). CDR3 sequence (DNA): TGTGCCACCAGCAGAGAAGTGGGAGCCTACGGGCAGTACTTC. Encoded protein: CATSREVGAYGQYF.

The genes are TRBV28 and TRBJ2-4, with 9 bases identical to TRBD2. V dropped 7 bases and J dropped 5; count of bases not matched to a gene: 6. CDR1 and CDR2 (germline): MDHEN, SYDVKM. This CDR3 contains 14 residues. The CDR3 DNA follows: TGTGCCAGCAAAAGACTAGCGGAACAAAACATTCAGTACTTC. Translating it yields CASKRLAEQNIQYF.

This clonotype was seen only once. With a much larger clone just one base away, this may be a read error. This chain's CDR3 is CSAATSGVQETQFF. CDR3 nucleotide sequence: TGCAGCGCCGCGACTAGCGGAGTCCAAGAGACCCAGTTCTTC. V is TRBV29-1 and J is TRBJ2-5; 9 bases are shared with TRBD2. The tail of the sequence fits TRBJ2-1 better, so the J call may be wrong. The CDR3 sequence is 14 residues long. Germline V gene data show CDR1 as SQVTM and CDR2 as ANQGSEA.

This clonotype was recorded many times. The CDR3 DNA reads TGTGCCAGCAGCGCTACCGGGACAGGAATATCCGAGCAGTACTTC. Its translation is CASSATGTGISEQYF. The V call is TRBV5-5, the J call TRBJ2-7; 8 positions match TRBD1. With 4 bases clipped from V and 6 bases from J, the junction kept 12 bases outside the gene matches. Germline V gene lookup returns CDR1 SGHKS and CDR2 YYEKEE (reference sequence). This CDR3 spans 15 amino acids.

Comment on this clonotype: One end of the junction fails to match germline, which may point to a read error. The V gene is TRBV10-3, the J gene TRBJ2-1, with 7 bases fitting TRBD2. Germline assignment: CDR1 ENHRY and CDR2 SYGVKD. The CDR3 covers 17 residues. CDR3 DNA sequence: TGTGCCATCAGTGAAGGTAGCGGGCGACGCTCCTGCAATGAGCAGTTCTTC. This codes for CAISEGSGRRSCNEQFF.